This T cell receptor beta chain was documented in a study of CXCR3-negative and CXCR3-positive naive CD8 T cells. Findings and caveats of the study: TRBV-TRBJ usage matched between naive CXCR3-negative and CXCR3-positive cells but not between memory cells. Naive CXCR3-positive cells had TRB CDR3s more hydrophobic than those of CXCR3-negative naive cells.

cDNA libraries for TRB were generated by 5' RACE incorporating UMI labels. TCRdb re-called the 5' RACE reads and shows each CDR3 protein once, DNA omitted. The listing records around 60,000 distinct CDR3 sequences. CDR1 is LNHDA and CDR2 is SQIVND in the germline V gene (reference sequence). The CDR3 consists of 13 residues. As regards this clonotype: What it binds is not known.

In triplicate, each CD8+ T cell subset was sorted at roughly 330,000 cells per replicate. The TCR originated in a human donor in good health. Some clones in this sample may be carry-over from other donors' samples. Sequences were obtained from naive CXCR3+ CD8+ T cells from blood. Subset in this sample: CD45RO-CCR7+CD27+CD95- naive CD8+ T cells expressing CXCR3 (TNR3+). The chain employs TRBV19 and TRBJ2-5; checking the TCRdb D call of TRBD2 is not possible without DNA. This CDR3 is CASQGGGQETQYF.